Here is one T cell receptor beta chain with its context. What it binds is not known. The data were taken from a study of cytomegalovirus exposure and HLA in healthy donors. Study-wide results and limits: Being productive about 87% or about 30% of the time was typical of most TCR beta V segments in an earlier analysis. A later analysis linked around 15,000 TCR beta sequences to HLA alleles at 0.05 false discovery rate. A later analysis linked a missense DCLRE1C variant to TCR beta V- and J-gene trimming. The later analysis indicated that the majority of CMV-associated TCR beta chains appeared HLA-restricted.

The PCR used 60 Vbeta and 13 Jbeta primers. Sequenced by immunoSEQ multiplex PCR; TCRdb stores in-frame clones only, minus some. Found here are about 120,000 clones, 74% of them singletons; the top ten hold 4%. This CDR3 has 14 residues. Germline CDR1 reads MGHRA; CDR2 reads YSYEKL. V lost 6 bases and J 4 bases, leaving 15 bases between the germline ends. The specimen was PBMCs. The chain uses TRBV4-1 and TRBJ1-1; tentatively, D is TRBD1 (6 bases). The receptor's source is a man in his forties in good health and CMV-seropositive. The CDR3 loop reads CASRIRTESTEAFF. The DNA for the CDR3 is TGCGCCAGCAGGATCCGGACAGAAAGCACTGAAGCTTTCTTT.